The clone carrying this T cell receptor (beta chain) was seen only a few times. Other DNA sequences in the sample encode the same CDR3. Researchers ran the PCR with 60 Vbeta and 13 Jbeta primers. Using immunoSEQ multiplex PCR, the repertoire was profiled, and TCRdb retains in-frame clones only, with some absent. The profile shows 110,000 to 150,000 clones, around 10% of them singletons. V was trimmed by 5 bases and J by 2 bases, leaving 17 bases between them. Germline V gives CDR1 SGHRS, CDR2 YFSETQ. The CDR3 is 15 residues long. The sample originates from a study of cytomegalovirus exposure and HLA in healthy donors.

This receptor was identified in a man aged 50-59 years in good health and CMV-seronegative. V usage is TRBV5-1 and J usage is TRBJ2-7; a possible D gene is TRBD1 (5 bases). The sample consisted of PBMCs. The CDR3 protein is CASRPGHEGPYEQYF. The CDR3 bases are TGCGCCAGCAGACCCGGACACGAAGGACCCTACGAGCAGTACTTC.